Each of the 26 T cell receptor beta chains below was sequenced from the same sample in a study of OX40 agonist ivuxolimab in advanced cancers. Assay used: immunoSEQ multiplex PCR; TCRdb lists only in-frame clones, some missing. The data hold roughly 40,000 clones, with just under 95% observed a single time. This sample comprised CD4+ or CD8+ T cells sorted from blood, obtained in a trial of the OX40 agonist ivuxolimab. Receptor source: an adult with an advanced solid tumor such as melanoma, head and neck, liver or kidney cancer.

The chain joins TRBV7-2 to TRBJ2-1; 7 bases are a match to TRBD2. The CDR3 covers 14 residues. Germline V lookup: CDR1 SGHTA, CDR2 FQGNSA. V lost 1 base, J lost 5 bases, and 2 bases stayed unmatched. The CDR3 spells CASSLVGGNNEQFF. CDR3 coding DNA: TGTGCCAGCAGCTTAGTGGGGGGGAACAATGAGCAGTTCTTC.

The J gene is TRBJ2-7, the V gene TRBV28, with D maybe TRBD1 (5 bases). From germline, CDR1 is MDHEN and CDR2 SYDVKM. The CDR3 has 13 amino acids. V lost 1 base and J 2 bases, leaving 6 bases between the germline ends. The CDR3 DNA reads TGTGCCAGCAGTTTATCAGGGACCTACGAGCAGTACTTC. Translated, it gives CASSLSGTYEQYF.

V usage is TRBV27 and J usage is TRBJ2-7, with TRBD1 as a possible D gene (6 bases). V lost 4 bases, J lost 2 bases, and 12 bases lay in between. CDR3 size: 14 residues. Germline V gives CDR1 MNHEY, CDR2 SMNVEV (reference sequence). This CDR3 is CASSYQGNTYEQYF. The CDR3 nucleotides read TGTGCCAGCAGTTATCAGGGGAACACCTACGAGCAGTACTTC.

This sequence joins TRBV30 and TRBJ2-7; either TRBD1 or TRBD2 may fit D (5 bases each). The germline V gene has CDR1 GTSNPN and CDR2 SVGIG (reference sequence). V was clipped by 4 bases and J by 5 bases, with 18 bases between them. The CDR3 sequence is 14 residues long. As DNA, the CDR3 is TGTGCCTGGACAGACGGGGCGCGTGAGCACGAGCAGTACTTC. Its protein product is CAWTDGAREHEQYF.

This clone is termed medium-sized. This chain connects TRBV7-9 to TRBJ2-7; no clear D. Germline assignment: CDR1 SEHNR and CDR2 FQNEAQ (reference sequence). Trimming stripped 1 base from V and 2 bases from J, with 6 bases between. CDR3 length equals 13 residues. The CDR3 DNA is TGTGCCAGCAGCTTAGAGGTAGCCTACGAGCAGTACTTC. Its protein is CASSLEVAYEQYF.

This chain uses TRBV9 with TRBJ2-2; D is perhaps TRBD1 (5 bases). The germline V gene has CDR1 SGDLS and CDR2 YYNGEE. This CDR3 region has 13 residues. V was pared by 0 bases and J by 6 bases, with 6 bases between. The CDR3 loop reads CASSVEGSGELFF. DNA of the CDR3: TGTGCCAGCAGCGTAGAGGGGTCCGGGGAGCTGTTTTTT. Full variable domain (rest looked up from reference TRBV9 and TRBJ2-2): DSGVTQTPKHLITATGQRVTLRCSPRSGDLSVYWYQQSLDQGLQFLIQYYNGEERAKGNILERFSAQQFPDLHSELNLSSLELGDSALYFCASSVEGSGELFFGEGSRLTVL.

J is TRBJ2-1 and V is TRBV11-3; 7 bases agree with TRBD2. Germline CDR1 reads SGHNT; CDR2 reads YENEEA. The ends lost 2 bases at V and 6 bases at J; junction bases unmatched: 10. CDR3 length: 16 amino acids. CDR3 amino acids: CASSLRAGTPTNEQFF. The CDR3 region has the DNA TGTGCCAGCAGCTTAAGAGCGGGAACCCCCACCAATGAGCAGTTCTTC.

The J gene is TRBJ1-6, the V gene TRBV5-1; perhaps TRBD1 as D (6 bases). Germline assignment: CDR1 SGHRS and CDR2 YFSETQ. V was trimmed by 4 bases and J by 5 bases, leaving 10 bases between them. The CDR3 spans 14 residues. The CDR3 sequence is CASSDTGNNSPLHF. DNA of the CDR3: TGCGCCAGCAGCGACACAGGGAATAATTCACCCCTCCACTTT.

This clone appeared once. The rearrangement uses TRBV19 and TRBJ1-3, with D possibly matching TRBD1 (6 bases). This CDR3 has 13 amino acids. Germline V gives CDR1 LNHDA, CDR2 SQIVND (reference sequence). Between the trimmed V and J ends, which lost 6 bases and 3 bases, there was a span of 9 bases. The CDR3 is CASSGTYGNTIYF. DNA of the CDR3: TGTGCCAGTAGCGGGACATATGGAAACACCATATATTTT. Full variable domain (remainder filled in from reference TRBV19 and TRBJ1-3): DGGITQSPKYLFRKEGQNVTLSCEQNLNHDAMYWYRQDPGQGLRLIYYSQIVNDFQKGDIAEGYSVSREKKESFPLTVTSAQKNPTAFYLCASSGTYGNTIYFGEGSWLTVV.

The CDR3 spells CASRGAAEKLFF. In DNA, the CDR3 is TGTGCCAGCAGGGGGGCCGCTGAAAAACTGTTTTTT. The rearrangement links TRBV27 to TRBJ1-4, with a weak D call TRBD1 (6 bases). Looked up from germline, CDR1 is MNHEY and CDR2 is SMNVEV (reference sequence). The CDR3 is 12 residues long. V lost 6 bases, J lost 7 bases, and 9 bases lay in between.

CDR3 bases: TGCGCCAGCAGCCAAGATAGGGGGATTATGAATGAGCAGTTCTTC. Protein product: CASSQDRGIMNEQFF. This chain uses TRBV4-3 with TRBJ2-1; D is perhaps TRBD1 (6 bases). The CDR3 runs 15 residues. Germline V gene lookup returns CDR1 LGHNA and CDR2 YSLEER. The germline V and J ends were trimmed by 0 bases and 7 bases, with 13 bases remaining between them.

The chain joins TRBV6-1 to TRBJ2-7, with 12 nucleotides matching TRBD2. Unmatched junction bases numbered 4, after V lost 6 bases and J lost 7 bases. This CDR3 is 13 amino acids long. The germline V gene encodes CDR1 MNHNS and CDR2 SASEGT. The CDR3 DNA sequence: TGTGCCAGCAGCCTGGGGACTAGCGGGGAGCAGTACTTC. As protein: CASSLGTSGEQYF.

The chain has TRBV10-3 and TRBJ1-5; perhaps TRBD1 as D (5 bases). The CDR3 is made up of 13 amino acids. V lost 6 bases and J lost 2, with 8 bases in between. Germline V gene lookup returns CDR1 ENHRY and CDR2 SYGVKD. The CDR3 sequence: CAIRGVGNQPQHF. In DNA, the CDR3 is TGTGCCATCAGAGGGGTTGGCAATCAGCCCCAGCATTTT.

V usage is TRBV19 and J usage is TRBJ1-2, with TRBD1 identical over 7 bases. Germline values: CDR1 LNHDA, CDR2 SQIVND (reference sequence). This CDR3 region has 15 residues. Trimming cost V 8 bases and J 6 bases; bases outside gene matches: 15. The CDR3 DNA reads TGTGCCAGTGATGACAGGGCCACGGAAGGAAATGGCTACACCTTC. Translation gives CASDDRATEGNGYTF. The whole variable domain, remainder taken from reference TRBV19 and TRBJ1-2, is DGGITQSPKYLFRKEGQNVTLSCEQNLNHDAMYWYRQDPGQGLRLIYYSQIVNDFQKGDIAEGYSVSREKKESFPLTVTSAQKNPTAFYLCASDDRATEGNGYTFGSGTRLTVV.

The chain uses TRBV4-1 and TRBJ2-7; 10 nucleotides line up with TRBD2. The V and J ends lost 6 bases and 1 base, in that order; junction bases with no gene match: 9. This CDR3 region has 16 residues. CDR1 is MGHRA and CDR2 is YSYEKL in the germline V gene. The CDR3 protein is CASRPSLAGGSYEQYF. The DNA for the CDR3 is TGCGCCAGCAGACCCTCGTTAGCGGGAGGTTCCTACGAGCAGTACTTC.

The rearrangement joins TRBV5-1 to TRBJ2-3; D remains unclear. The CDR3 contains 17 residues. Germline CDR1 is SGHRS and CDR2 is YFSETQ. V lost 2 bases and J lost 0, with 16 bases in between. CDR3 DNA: TGCGCCAGCAGCTTTCGACTCGCAACTACTAGCACAGATACGCAGTATTTT. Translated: CASSFRLATTSTDTQYF.

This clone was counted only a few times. CDR3 DNA: TGCGCCAGCAGCTTGGAAGGGACTACTAATGAGCAGTTCTTC. This codes for CASSLEGTTNEQFF. This sequence joins TRBV5-1 and TRBJ2-1; 7 bases map to TRBD2. Germline CDR1 reads SGHRS; CDR2 reads YFSETQ. This CDR3 contains 14 residues. The V segment lost 0 bases and the J segment 7 bases; nucleotides outside the gene matches: 4. The full variable domain, in which reference TRBV5-1 and TRBJ2-1 provide the parts outside the CDR3, is KAGVTQTPRYLIKTRGQQVTLSCSPISGHRSVSWYQQTPGQGLQFLFEYFSETQRNKGNFPGRFSGRQFSNSRSEMNVSTLELGDSALYLCASSLEGTTNEQFFGPGTRLTVL.

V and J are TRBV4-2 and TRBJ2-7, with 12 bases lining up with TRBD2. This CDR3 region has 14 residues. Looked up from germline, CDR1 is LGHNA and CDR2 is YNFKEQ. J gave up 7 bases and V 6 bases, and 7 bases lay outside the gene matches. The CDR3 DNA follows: TGTGCCAGCAGTCCTAGACTAGCGGGAGAAGAGCAGTACTTC. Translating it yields CASSPRLAGEEQYF.

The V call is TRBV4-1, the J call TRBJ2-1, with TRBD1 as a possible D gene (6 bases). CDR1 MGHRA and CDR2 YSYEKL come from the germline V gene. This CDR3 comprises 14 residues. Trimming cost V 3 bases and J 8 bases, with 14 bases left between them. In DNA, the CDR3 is TGCGCCAGCAGCCATGGAGGTGGGGGCGATGAGCAGTTCTTC. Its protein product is CASSHGGGGDEQFF.

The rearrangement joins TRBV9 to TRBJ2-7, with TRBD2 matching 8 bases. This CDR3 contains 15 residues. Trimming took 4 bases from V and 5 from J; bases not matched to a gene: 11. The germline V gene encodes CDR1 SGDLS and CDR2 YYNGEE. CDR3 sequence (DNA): TGTGCCAGCAGCACAGGAGACGGGAGGGTCCACGAGCAGTACTTC. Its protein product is CASSTGDGRVHEQYF.

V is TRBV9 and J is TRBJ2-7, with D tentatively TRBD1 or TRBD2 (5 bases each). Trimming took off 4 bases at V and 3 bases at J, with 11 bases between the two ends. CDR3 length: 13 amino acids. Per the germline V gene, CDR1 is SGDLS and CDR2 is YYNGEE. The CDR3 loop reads CASSPRGDYEQYF. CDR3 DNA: TGTGCCAGCAGCCCGAGGGGTGACTACGAGCAGTACTTC.

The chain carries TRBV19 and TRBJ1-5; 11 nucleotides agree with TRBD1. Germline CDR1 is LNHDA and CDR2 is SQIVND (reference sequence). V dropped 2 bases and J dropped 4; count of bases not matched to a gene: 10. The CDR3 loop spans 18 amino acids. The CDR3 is CASSIWGLGQGDNQPQHF. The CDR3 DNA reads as TGTGCCAGTAGTATATGGGGATTGGGACAGGGGGATAATCAGCCCCAGCATTTT.

As DNA, the CDR3 is TGTGCCAGCAGCCAGAGCGGGAGTGGATCCTACGAGCAGTACTTC. It translates to CASSQSGSGSYEQYF. The genes are TRBV4-2 and TRBJ2-7, with 8 bases aligning to TRBD2. With V trimmed by 3 bases and J by 1 base, 5 bases remained unmatched. This CDR3 is 15 amino acids long. CDR1 and CDR2 (germline): LGHNA, YNFKEQ.

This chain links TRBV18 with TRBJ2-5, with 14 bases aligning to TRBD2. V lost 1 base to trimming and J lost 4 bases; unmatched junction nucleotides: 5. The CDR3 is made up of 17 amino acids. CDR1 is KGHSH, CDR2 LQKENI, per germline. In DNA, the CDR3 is TGTGCCAGCTCACCACAAGATGGGACTAGCGGGAGAGAGACCCAGTACTTC. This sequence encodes CASSPQDGTSGRETQYF.

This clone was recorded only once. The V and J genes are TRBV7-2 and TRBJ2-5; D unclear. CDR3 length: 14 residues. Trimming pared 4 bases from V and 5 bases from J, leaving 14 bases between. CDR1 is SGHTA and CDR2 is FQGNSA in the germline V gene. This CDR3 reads CASSYLLAGETQYF. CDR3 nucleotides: TGTGCCAGCAGCTACCTCCTTGCCGGGGAGACCCAGTACTTC. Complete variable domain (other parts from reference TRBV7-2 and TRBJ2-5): GAGVSQSPSNKVTEKGKDVELRCDPISGHTALYWYRQSLGQGLEFLIYFQGNSAPDKSGLPSDRFSAERTGGSVSTLTIQRTQQEDSAVYLCASSYLLAGETQYFGPGTRLLVL.

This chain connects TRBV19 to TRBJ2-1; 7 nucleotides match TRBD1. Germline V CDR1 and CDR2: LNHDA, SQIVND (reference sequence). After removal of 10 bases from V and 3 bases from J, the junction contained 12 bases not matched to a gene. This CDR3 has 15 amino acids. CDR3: CATTSGDSIYNEQFF. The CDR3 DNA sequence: TGTGCCACGACCTCTGGGGACAGCATCTACAATGAGCAGTTCTTC.